This T cell receptor (beta chain) was captured in a study of neoadjuvant anti-PD-1 for oral cavity cancer. Study summary: Around day 43, patients without progression received a fourth nivolumab dose before surgery. Whole-study findings and limits: Higher pretreatment Treg/Th17 ratios tracked higher pretreatment blood clonality. Non-responders to neoadjuvant nivolumab had significantly more clonal PBMC T cells than responders.

This table comes from immunoSEQ multiplex PCR, and its TCRdb copy is limited to in-frame clones, with some not included. Of 12,000 to 15,000 clones in the sample, less than 75% were seen once. This clone was counted a single time. What it recognizes is unknown. PBMCs were not maintained or expanded in culture before analysis. CDR3 length equals 14 residues. The V gene lost 6 bases and the J gene lost 2 bases, with 15 bases spanning the gap. The germline V gene has CDR1 SQVTM and CDR2 ANQGSEA. This clonotype was sampled from a person between 35 and 79 years old with oral cavity squamous cell carcinoma. The chain is built from TRBV29-1 and TRBJ2-3; D gene ambiguous. The material was PBMCs, obtained before nivolumab (anti-PD-1) treatment. CDR3 sequence reads: CSVPGRLLTDTQYF. The DNA for the CDR3 is TGCAGCGTCCCGGGCAGATTGCTCACAGATACGCAGTATTTT.